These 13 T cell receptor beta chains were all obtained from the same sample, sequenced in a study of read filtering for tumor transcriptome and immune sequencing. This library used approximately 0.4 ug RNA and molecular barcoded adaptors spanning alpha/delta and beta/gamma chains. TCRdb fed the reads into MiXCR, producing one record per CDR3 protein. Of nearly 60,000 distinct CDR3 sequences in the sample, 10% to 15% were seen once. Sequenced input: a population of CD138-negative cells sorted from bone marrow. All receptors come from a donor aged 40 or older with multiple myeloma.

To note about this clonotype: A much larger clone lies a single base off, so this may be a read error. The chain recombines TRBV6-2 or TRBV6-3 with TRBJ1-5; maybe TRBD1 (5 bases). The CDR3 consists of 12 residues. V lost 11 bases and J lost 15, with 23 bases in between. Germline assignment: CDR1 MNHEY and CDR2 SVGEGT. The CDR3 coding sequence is TGTGCCGGCGGGGACCGGGGCCCGGAGTGGCATTTT. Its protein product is CAGGDRGPEWHF.

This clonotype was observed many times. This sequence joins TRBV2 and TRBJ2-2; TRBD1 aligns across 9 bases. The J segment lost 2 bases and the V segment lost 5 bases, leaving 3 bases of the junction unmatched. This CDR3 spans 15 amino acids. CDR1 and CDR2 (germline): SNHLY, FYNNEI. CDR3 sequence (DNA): TGTGCCAGCAGTCGGGACAGGGACAACACCGGGGAGCTGTTTTTT. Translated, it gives CASSRDRDNTGELFF.

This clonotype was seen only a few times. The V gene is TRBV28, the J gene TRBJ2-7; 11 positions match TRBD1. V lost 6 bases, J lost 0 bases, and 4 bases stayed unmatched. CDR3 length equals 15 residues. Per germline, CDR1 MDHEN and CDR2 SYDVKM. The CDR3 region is CASSSGTGGSYEQYF. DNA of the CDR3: TGTGCCAGCAGCTCCGGGACAGGGGGCTCCTACGAGCAGTACTTC.

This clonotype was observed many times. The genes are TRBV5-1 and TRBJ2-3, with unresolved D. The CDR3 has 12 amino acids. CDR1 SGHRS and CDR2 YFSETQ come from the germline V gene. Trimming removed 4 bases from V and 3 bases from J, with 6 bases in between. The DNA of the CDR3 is TGCGCCAGCAGCACTTCTACAGATACGCAGTATTTT. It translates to CASSTSTDTQYF.

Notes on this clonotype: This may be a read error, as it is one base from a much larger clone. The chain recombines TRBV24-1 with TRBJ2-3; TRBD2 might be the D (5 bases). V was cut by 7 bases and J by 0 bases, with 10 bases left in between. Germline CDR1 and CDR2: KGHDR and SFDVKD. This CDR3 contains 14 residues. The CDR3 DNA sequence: TGTGCCACCAGCGGGAAAAGGAGCACAGATACGCAGTATTTT. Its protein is CATSGKRSTDTQYF.

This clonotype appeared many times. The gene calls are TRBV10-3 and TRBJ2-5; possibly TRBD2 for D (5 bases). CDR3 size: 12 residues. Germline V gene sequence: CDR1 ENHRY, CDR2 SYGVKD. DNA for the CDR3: TGTGCGTTGGGCGGGCCGAAGGGGACCCAGTACTTC. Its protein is CALGGPKGTQYF.

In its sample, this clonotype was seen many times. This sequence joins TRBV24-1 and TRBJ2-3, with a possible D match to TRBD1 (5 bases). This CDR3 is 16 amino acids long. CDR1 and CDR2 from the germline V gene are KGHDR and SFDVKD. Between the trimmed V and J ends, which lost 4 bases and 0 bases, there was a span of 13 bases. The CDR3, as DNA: TGTGCCACCAGTGAACCGACAGTTTCTAGCACAGATACGCAGTATTTT. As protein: CATSEPTVSSTDTQYF.

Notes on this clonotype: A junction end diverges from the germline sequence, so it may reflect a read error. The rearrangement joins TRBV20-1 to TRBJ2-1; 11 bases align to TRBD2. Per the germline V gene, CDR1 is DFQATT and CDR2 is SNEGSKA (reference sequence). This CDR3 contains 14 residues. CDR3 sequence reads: CSAPGLAGYNGQFF. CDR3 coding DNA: TGCAGTGCCCCCGGACTAGCGGGTTACAATGGGCAGTTCTTC.

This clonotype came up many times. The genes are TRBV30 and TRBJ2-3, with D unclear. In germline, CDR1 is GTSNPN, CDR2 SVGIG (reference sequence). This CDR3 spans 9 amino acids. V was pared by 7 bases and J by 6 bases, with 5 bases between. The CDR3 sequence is CASGDTQYF. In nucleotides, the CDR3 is TGTGCCTCTGGGGATACGCAGTATTTT.

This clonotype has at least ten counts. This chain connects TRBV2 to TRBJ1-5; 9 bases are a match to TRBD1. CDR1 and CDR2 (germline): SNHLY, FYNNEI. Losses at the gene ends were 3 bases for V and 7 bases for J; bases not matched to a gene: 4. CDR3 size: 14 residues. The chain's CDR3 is CASSEGQGKQPQHF. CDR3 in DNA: TGTGCCAGCAGTGAGGGACAGGGAAAACAGCCCCAGCATTTT.

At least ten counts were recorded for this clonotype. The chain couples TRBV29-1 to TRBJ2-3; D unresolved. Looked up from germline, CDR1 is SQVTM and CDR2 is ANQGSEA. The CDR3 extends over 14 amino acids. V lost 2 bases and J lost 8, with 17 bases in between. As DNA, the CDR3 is TGCAGCGTTGAATACCCCATGGGTAGTGGTACGCAGTATTTT. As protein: CSVEYPMGSGTQYF.

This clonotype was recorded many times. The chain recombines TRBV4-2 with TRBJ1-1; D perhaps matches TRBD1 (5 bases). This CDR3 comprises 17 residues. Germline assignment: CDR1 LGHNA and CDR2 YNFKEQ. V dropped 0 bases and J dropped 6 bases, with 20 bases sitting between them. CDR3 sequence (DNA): TGTGCCAGCAGCCAAGATCCGCAGGGCCAGGCTTGGGCTGAAGCTTTCTTT. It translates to CASSQDPQGQAWAEAFF.

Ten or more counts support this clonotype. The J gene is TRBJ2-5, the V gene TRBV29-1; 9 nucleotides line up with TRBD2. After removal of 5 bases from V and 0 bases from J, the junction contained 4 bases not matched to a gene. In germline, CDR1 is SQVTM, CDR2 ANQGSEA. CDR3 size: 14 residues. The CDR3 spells CSVRSGGYQETQYF. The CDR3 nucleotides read TGCAGCGTTCGGAGCGGGGGGTACCAAGAGACCCAGTACTTC. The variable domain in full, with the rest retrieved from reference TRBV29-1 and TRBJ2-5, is SAVISQKPSRDICQRGTSLTIQCQVDSQVTMMFWYRQQPGQSLTLIATANQGSEATYESGFVIDKFPISRPNLTFSTLTVSNMSPEDSSIYLCSVRSGGYQETQYFGPGTRLLVL.